Below are 25 T cell receptor beta chains sequenced from a single sample in a study of shared clonotypes between healthy human individuals. Method: immunoSEQ multiplex PCR; TCRdb's copy keeps in-frame clones and lacks some. Among about 1 million clones listed, around 75% were seen once. Sequencing was carried out using memory CD4+ T cells sorted from blood. The subset: CD45RA-negative fraction. Source of these receptors: a man between 18 and 35 years old in good health.

Details on this clone: Other DNA sequences in the same sample also yield this CDR3. This chain links TRBV5-1 with TRBJ1-1; TRBD1 agrees at 7 bases. The CDR3 loop spans 13 amino acids. The V and J ends lost 4 bases and 4 bases, in that order; junction bases with no gene match: 4. Germline V gene lookup returns CDR1 SGHRS and CDR2 YFSETQ. CDR3 DNA: TGCGCCAGCAGCCAGGGGGGTGGCACTGAAGCTTTCTTT. Translation: CASSQGGGTEAFF.

This clone was detected only a few times. The J gene is TRBJ1-5, the V gene TRBV7-2; D is undetermined. This CDR3 spans 14 amino acids. Germline-derived CDR1 and CDR2 are SGHTA and FQGNSA. Trimming removed 4 bases from V and 0 bases from J, with 7 bases in between. CDR3 in amino acids: CASSSGSSNQPQHF. For the CDR3, the DNA is TGTGCCAGCAGCTCCGGGAGTAGCAATCAGCCCCAGCATTTT.

The chain recombines TRBV5-1 with TRBJ2-3, with 9 bases matching TRBD2. This CDR3 comprises 18 residues. V was pared by 3 bases and J by 1 base, with 12 bases of the junction left unmatched. Germline V gives CDR1 SGHRS, CDR2 YFSETQ. CDR3 in amino acids: CASSSFSRLAEGTDTQYF. The CDR3 DNA reads TGCGCCAGCAGCTCCTTTTCTAGACTAGCGGAGGGCACAGATACGCAGTATTTT.

The gene calls are TRBV5-4 and TRBJ2-7; maybe TRBD2 (6 bases). Germline lookup yields CDR1 SGHNT and CDR2 YYREEE (reference sequence). This CDR3 region has 14 residues. V lost 3 bases to trimming and J lost 6 bases, with 16 bases between them. As DNA, the CDR3 is TGTGCCAGCAGCTCCCGGGACTGGATAAGCGAGCAGTACTTC. Its translation is CASSSRDWISEQYF. Complete variable domain (other parts from reference TRBV5-4 and TRBJ2-7): ETGVTQSPTHLIKTRGQQVTLRCSSQSGHNTVSWYQQALGQGPQFIFQYYREEENGRGNFPPRFSGLQFPNYSSELNVNALELDDSALYLCASSSRDWISEQYFGPGTRLTVT.

V usage is TRBV10-3 and J usage is TRBJ2-5; perhaps D is TRBD1 or TRBD2 (5 bases each). The J call is uncertain, as TRBJ2-7 better fits the DNA end. Germline loops: CDR1 ENHRY, CDR2 SYGVKD. The CDR3 has 12 residues. For the CDR3, the DNA is TGTGCCGCCTCCGGGACGAATTACGAGCAGTACTTC. Its protein is CAASGTNYEQYF.

The gene calls are TRBV2 and TRBJ1-2; 9 bases are a match to TRBD1. CDR1 and CDR2 (germline): SNHLY, FYNNEI. The V gene end was trimmed by 1 base and the J gene end by 5 bases; junction bases not matched to a gene: 2. There are 14 residues in the CDR3. The CDR3 sequence is CASSEGTGVYGYTF. The CDR3 nucleotides read TGTGCCAGCAGTGAAGGGACAGGGGTTTATGGCTACACCTTC.

The J gene is TRBJ2-3, the V gene TRBV6-1; no reliable D call. Deletions cut 2 bases from V and 4 bases from J, with 7 bases between. In germline, CDR1 is MNHNS, CDR2 SASEGT. The CDR3 consists of 13 residues. CDR3 in DNA: TGTGCCAGCAGTGAACTGACTCCAGATACGCAGTATTTT. Translating gives CASSELTPDTQYF.

With regard to this clone: The same CDR3 arises from other DNA sequences in this sample as well. The gene calls are TRBV29-1 and TRBJ1-2; no clear D. Germline CDR1 is SQVTM and CDR2 is ANQGSEA. Trimming removed 6 bases at V and 3 bases at J, with 5 bases between. The CDR3 loop spans 10 amino acids. The CDR3 DNA sequence: TGCAGCGTCCTTGACTATGGCTACACCTTC. It encodes CSVLDYGYTF.

This clone was seen just once. Distinct nucleotide sequences in the sample also encode this CDR3. The chain is built from TRBV29-1 and TRBJ2-5; no clear D gene. V was cut by 6 bases and J by 1 base, with 9 bases left in between. The CDR3 covers 12 residues. Germline CDR1 is SQVTM and CDR2 is ANQGSEA. CDR3 in amino acids: CSVGPAQETQYF. As DNA, the CDR3 is TGCAGCGTCGGCCCTGCCCAAGAGACCCAGTACTTC.

This chain uses TRBV6-5 with TRBJ2-7; 7 bases line up with TRBD1. The trim removed 6 bases at V and 5 bases at J, leaving 7 bases unmatched. This CDR3 comprises 13 residues. Germline CDR1 MNHEY, CDR2 SVGAGI. In nucleotides, the CDR3 is TGTGCCAGCAGACCGGGACAGATGGACGAGCAGTACTTC. Its translation is CASRPGQMDEQYF.

This clone was counted a few times. The identical CDR3 is also encoded by other nucleotide sequences in the sample. The chain links TRBV7-2 to TRBJ2-5, with TRBD2 identical over 7 bases. The CDR3 sequence is 15 residues long. V lost 3 bases, J lost 2 bases, and 6 bases stayed unmatched. Germline lookup yields CDR1 SGHTA and CDR2 FQGNSA. CDR3 nucleotide sequence: TGTGCCAGCAGCTTCGGGTGGCGGGGGCAAGAGACCCAGTACTTC. Protein: CASSFGWRGQETQYF. The variable domain in full, completed from reference TRBV7-2 and TRBJ2-5, reads GAGVSQSPSNKVTEKGKDVELRCDPISGHTALYWYRQSLGQGLEFLIYFQGNSAPDKSGLPSDRFSAERTGGSVSTLTIQRTQQEDSAVYLCASSFGWRGQETQYFGPGTRLLVL.

The gene calls are TRBV21-1 and TRBJ1-1; the table's D gene call, TRBD1, was not cross checked with the DNA. TRBV21-1 is marked as a pseudogene. The CDR3 covers 13 residues. The CDR3, as DNA: TGTGCCAGCAACCCGGGACACCCTACTGAAGCTTTCTTT. Its translation: CASNPGHPTEAFF.

The chain is built from TRBV19 and TRBJ1-3; D gene uncertain. Germline assignment: CDR1 LNHDA and CDR2 SQIVND (reference sequence). Trimming left V 5 bases short and J 2 bases short, with 19 bases between. This CDR3 is 17 amino acids long. The CDR3: CASSPPDGIGTGNTIYF. Written as DNA, the CDR3 is TGTGCCAGTAGTCCGCCGGACGGGATCGGCACTGGAAACACCATATATTTT.

The chain carries TRBV11-2 and TRBJ1-2, with unresolved D. This CDR3 is 11 amino acids long. Germline CDR1 SGHAT, CDR2 FQNNGV. V dropped 4 bases and J dropped 8 bases, with 8 bases sitting between them. The CDR3 sequence: CASSSYVGYTF. The DNA for the CDR3 is TGTGCCAGCAGCTCTTACGTGGGCTACACCTTC.

The rearrangement uses TRBV30 and TRBJ2-5; 7 bases match TRBD1. Germline CDR1 and CDR2: GTSNPN and SVGIG (reference sequence). V was clipped by 2 bases and J by 13 bases; unmatched bases: 10. This CDR3 has 12 residues. DNA of the CDR3: TGTGCCTGGAGTTTACTCCGGGACAGCCGGTACTTC. It specifies CAWSLLRDSRYF.

The J gene is TRBJ2-1, the V gene TRBV7-2, with TRBD1 matching 8 bases. Losses at the gene ends were 3 bases for V and 6 bases for J; bases not matched to a gene: 4. CDR1 is SGHTA, CDR2 FQGNSA, per germline. CDR3 size: 14 residues. In DNA, the CDR3 is TGTGCCAGCAGCTTCGGACAGGGAGTCAATGAGCAGTTCTTC. Protein product: CASSFGQGVNEQFF.

In the case of this clone: The sample contains more than one DNA sequence encoding this CDR3. The J gene is TRBJ2-7, the V gene TRBV18; D may match TRBD1 or TRBD2 (5 bases each). Germline V lookup: CDR1 KGHSH, CDR2 LQKENI. The length of the CDR3 is 15 residues. Trimming removed 3 bases from V and 1 base from J, with 13 bases in between. The CDR3 sequence: CASSPPGRGSYEQYF. DNA of the CDR3: TGTGCCAGCTCACCTCCGGGACGGGGATCCTACGAGCAGTACTTC.

The chain is built from TRBV10-3 and TRBJ2-3, with TRBD2 identical over 7 bases. The CDR3 spans 13 residues. CDR1 and CDR2 (germline): ENHRY, SYGVKD. V gave up 8 bases and J gave up 0 bases; unmatched junction bases: 2. CDR3 in DNA: TGTGCCATCCTAGCGGACAGCACAGATACGCAGTATTTT. It specifies CAILADSTDTQYF.

This clone showed up just a few times. The chain is built from TRBV18 and TRBJ2-1; possibly TRBD1 or TRBD2 for D (5 bases each). The CDR3 is 13 residues long. V was cut by 2 bases and J by 9 bases, with 11 bases left in between. Germline V CDR1 and CDR2: KGHSH, LQKENI. For the CDR3, the DNA is TGTGCCAGCTCACCAAGGGATGGGGGTGAGCAGTTCTTC. Protein: CASSPRDGGEQFF.

Only one count was recorded for this clone. This rearrangement joins TRBV28 to TRBJ2-7; 8 bases are a match to TRBD1. The CDR3 sequence is 15 residues long. Germline CDR1 and CDR2: MDHEN and SYDVKM. V lost 4 bases to trimming and J lost 2 bases; unmatched junction nucleotides: 7. CDR3 coding DNA: TGTGCCAGCAGTTCGGTCGGGGACAGGCCCTACGAGCAGTACTTC. Amino acids: CASSSVGDRPYEQYF.

The CDR3 sequence is CASSYDGTGFAFF. In DNA, the CDR3 is TGTGCCAGCAGTTACGACGGGACAGGGTTTGCTTTCTTT. The genes are TRBV6-5 and TRBJ1-1, with TRBD1 identical over 9 bases. The CDR3 loop spans 13 amino acids. After removal of 2 bases from V and 11 bases from J, the junction contained 6 bases not matched to a gene. Germline CDR1 and CDR2: MNHEY and SVGAGI.

This clone was seen a single time. This CDR3 reads CASSQAPTAEQFF. CDR3 sequence (DNA): TGCGCCAGCAGCCAAGCCCCGACTGCCGAGCAGTTCTTC. The chain couples TRBV4-1 to TRBJ2-1, with unresolved D. Trimming stripped 1 base from V and 10 bases from J, with 11 bases between. This CDR3 is 13 amino acids long. CDR1 and CDR2 (germline): MGHRA, YSYEKL.

This clone appeared a single time. CDR3 nucleotide sequence: TGTGCCAGCTCACCACCGGAAAAAAAGAGCTCCTACAATGAGCAGTTCTTC. It encodes CASSPPEKKSSYNEQFF. The chain combines TRBV18 with TRBJ2-1; D is ambiguous. Germline assignment: CDR1 KGHSH and CDR2 LQKENI. The V and J ends lost 0 bases and 0 bases respectively, with 12 bases between them. CDR3 size: 17 residues.

The rearrangement uses TRBV5-6 and TRBJ2-3, with D possibly called TRBD1 or TRBD2 (6 bases each). This CDR3 is built from 15 residues. Germline V gives CDR1 SGHDT, CDR2 YYEEEE. Between the trimmed V and J ends, which lost 2 bases and 0 bases, there was a span of 10 bases. The CDR3 sequence is CASSLRGTSTDTQYF. The CDR3 region has the DNA TGTGCCAGCAGCTTAAGGGGGACTAGCACAGATACGCAGTATTTT. Based on the CDR3 plus reference TRBV5-6 and TRBJ2-3, the full variable domain is DAGVTQSPTHLIKTRGQQVTLRCSPKSGHDTVSWYQQALGQGPQFIFQYYEEEERQRGNFPDRFSGHQFPNYSSELNVNALLLGDSALYLCASSLRGTSTDTQYFGPGTRLTVL.

As for this clone: Different DNA sequences within this sample yield the same CDR3. The gene calls are TRBV10-3 and TRBJ1-5; 9 bases match TRBD1. With 2 bases clipped from V and 7 bases from J, the junction kept 3 bases outside the gene matches. Germline V gene lookup returns CDR1 ENHRY and CDR2 SYGVKD. The CDR3 sequence is 14 residues long. The DNA for the CDR3 is TGTGCCATCAGTGAGGGACAGGGGCACCAGCCCCAGCATTTT. It specifies CAISEGQGHQPQHF.